One sample yielded the 13 T cell receptor beta chains listed below, sequenced in a study of blood T cell repertoires in COVID-19. The repertoire was sequenced with immunoSEQ multiplex PCR; TCRdb's copy has only in-frame clones and lacks some. This table holds under 300,000 clones, about 90% found once. Sequenced material: PBMCs or T cells enriched from blood (not recorded which). The receptors come from a woman aged 18-29 years who had recovered from COVID-19.

The J gene is TRBJ2-7, the V gene TRBV11-1; possible D gene TRBD1, 6 bases. Trimming pared 3 bases from V and 0 bases from J, leaving 12 bases between. CDR1 is SGHAT and CDR2 is FQDESV in the germline V gene (reference sequence). The CDR3 totals 15 residues. CDR3 loop: CASSLTGQPSYEQYF. The CDR3 DNA sequence: TGTGCCAGCAGCTTGACGGGACAACCCTCCTACGAGCAGTACTTC. The complete variable domain, with remaining parts taken from reference TRBV11-1 and TRBJ2-7, reads EAEVAQSPRYKITEKSQAVAFWCDPISGHATLYWYRQILGQGPELLVQFQDESVVDDSQLPKDRFSAERLKGVDSTLKIQPAELGDSAMYLCASSLTGQPSYEQYFGPGTRLTVT.

The chain links TRBV7-9 to TRBJ2-5, with 9 nucleotides matching TRBD2. V lost 6 bases and J lost 0; bases outside the gene matches: 8. The CDR3 spans 16 residues. CDR1 is SEHNR, CDR2 FQNEAQ, per germline (reference sequence). CDR3 nucleotide sequence: TGTGCCAGCAGTCCCCAGACTAGCGGATACCAAGAGACCCAGTACTTC. This translates into CASSPQTSGYQETQYF.

V gene TRBV4-3 combines with J gene TRBJ1-1; D is undetermined. The length of the CDR3 is 14 residues. Between the trimmed V and J ends, which lost 4 bases and 1 base, there was a span of 10 bases. The germline V gene has CDR1 LGHNA and CDR2 YSLEER. The CDR3: CASSLWAGNTEAFF. As DNA, the CDR3 is TGCGCCAGCAGCCTCTGGGCGGGGAACACTGAAGCTTTCTTT.

This sequence joins TRBV9 and TRBJ2-2, with a possible D match to TRBD2 (6 bases). The length of the CDR3 is 17 residues. Per germline, CDR1 SGDLS and CDR2 YYNGEE. V gave up 0 bases and J gave up 3 bases, with 15 bases separating them. CDR3 amino acids: CASSVEAGWADTGELFF. DNA for the CDR3: TGTGCCAGCAGCGTAGAGGCGGGGTGGGCAGACACCGGGGAGCTGTTTTTT.

The J gene is TRBJ2-5, the V gene TRBV5-1, with TRBD2 matching 9 bases. V gave up 2 bases and J gave up 4 bases; unmatched junction bases: 0. This CDR3 spans 13 amino acids. Germline CDR1 and CDR2: SGHRS and YFSETQ. CDR3 residues: CASSFSGGETQYF. The CDR3 coding sequence is TGCGCCAGCAGCTTTAGCGGGGGAGAGACCCAGTACTTC.

V and J are TRBV29-1 and TRBJ2-1; TRBD2 agrees at 12 bases. Germline trimming cut 4 bases from V and 7 bases from J; bases unmatched to any gene: 14. Germline V gene sequence: CDR1 SQVTM, CDR2 ANQGSEA. The CDR3 is made up of 17 amino acids. The CDR3 DNA follows: TGCAGCGTTGCTAGGCTAGCGGGAGGGCCCAGGAGGAATGAGCAGTTCTTC. Amino acids: CSVARLAGGPRRNEQFF.

V usage is TRBV24-1 and J usage is TRBJ2-7, with D tentatively TRBD1 (6 bases). Trimming cost V 2 bases and J 7 bases, with 14 bases left between them. Germline V lookup: CDR1 KGHDR, CDR2 SFDVKD. The CDR3 spans 14 residues. The CDR3 loop is CATSDSSGAREQYF. CDR3 sequence (DNA): TGTGCCACCAGTGATTCGTCAGGGGCACGGGAGCAGTACTTC.

V usage is TRBV5-5 and J usage is TRBJ1-3; TRBD1 matches at 8 bases. The ends lost 1 base at V and 4 bases at J; junction bases unmatched: 16. Germline V gene lookup returns CDR1 SGHKS and CDR2 YYEKEE (reference sequence). The CDR3 length is 19 residues. Written as DNA, the CDR3 is TGTGCCAGCAGCTTGTGGCGGACAGGGTTTTTCACCCCAGGAAACACCATATATTTT. Amino acids: CASSLWRTGFFTPGNTIYF.

The rearrangement links TRBV19 to TRBJ1-5, with TRBD1 matching 7 bases. The CDR3 covers 14 residues. The V and J ends lost 6 bases and 3 bases, in that order; junction bases with no gene match: 5. Germline-derived CDR1 and CDR2 are LNHDA and SQIVND (reference sequence). The DNA for the CDR3 is TGTGCCAGTAGCTCCGGACAGGTCAATCAGCCCCAGCATTTT. It codes for CASSSGQVNQPQHF.

The CDR3 protein is CASSLTVGQGGSGANVLTF. The DNA of the CDR3 is TGTGCCAGCAGCCTCACTGTGGGACAGGGGGGCTCTGGGGCCAACGTCCTGACTTTC. The chain has TRBV3-1 (or the pseudogene TRBV3-2) and TRBJ2-6, with 11 bases identical to TRBD1. The CDR3 spans 19 residues. Germline loops: CDR1 LGHDT, CDR2 YNNKEL (reference sequence). J gave up 0 bases and V 4 bases, and 8 bases lay outside the gene matches.

The chain carries TRBV6-4 and TRBJ1-6, with TRBD1 matching 12 bases. This CDR3 has 20 amino acids. In germline, CDR1 is MRHNA, CDR2 SNTAGT. V shed 7 bases, J shed 0 bases, and the junction held 13 bases outside the gene matches. In DNA form, the CDR3 reads TGTGCCAGCACCCGGCCCGGGACAGGGGGCGAATACTCCTATAATTCACCCCTCCACTTT. Protein sequence: CASTRPGTGGEYSYNSPLHF.

This clone was seen once. The gene calls are TRBV28 and TRBJ2-3, with 12 bases matching TRBD1. The CDR3 has 15 amino acids. Germline loops: CDR1 MDHEN, CDR2 SYDVKM. V was clipped by 5 bases and J by 0 bases; unmatched bases: 0. As DNA, the CDR3 is TGTGCCAGCAGTGGGACAGGGGGCAGCACAGATACGCAGTATTTT. As protein: CASSGTGGSTDTQYF.

The V call is TRBV7-2, the J call TRBJ1-2; the D gene is possibly TRBD1 (5 bases). Trimming removed 1 base from V and 8 bases from J, with 14 bases in between. The CDR3 contains 14 residues. CDR1 and CDR2 (germline): SGHTA, FQGNSA. CDR3 sequence reads: CASSLGRVALGYTF. DNA for the CDR3: TGTGCCAGCAGCTTAGGCAGGGTGGCCTTAGGCTACACCTTC.